These T cell receptor beta chains were read from a single sample in a study of regulatory T cells in long-lasting Graves disease. TCRdb reprocessed the multiplex PCR reads with MiXCR, giving one entry per CDR3 protein. The sample holds under 800,000 distinct CDR3 sequences, 15% to 20% seen once. This sample was also put to use in a study of T cells in Graves' hyperthyroidism and ophthalmopathy.

Sequenced material: peripheral blood mononuclear cells (PBMCs), taken at new diagnosis, from a patient treated with antithyroid drugs. Receptors were obtained from a woman in her twenties or thirties with Graves disease. Each CDR3 is given with its conserved first and last residue. The D gene is left open where the match is weak. For some rows the clone size is stated as once, few or many, or as a class when expanded; others skip it.

J gene,clone size,V gene,D gene,CDR3 length,CDR3 DNA,CDR3 protein
TRBJ2-2,few,TRBV2,-,14,TGTGCCAGCAACCTCGACCCGAACACCGGGGAGCTGTTTTTT,CASNLDPNTGELFF
TRBJ2-7,-,TRBV6-1,TRBD2,16,TGTGCCAGCAGTAGGGGACTAGCGGTCCTCGTAAGCGAGCAGTACTTC,CASSRGLAVLVSEQYF
TRBJ2-2,few,TRBV20-1,-,13,TGCAGTGCCAAAAGTGGGTTGGCCGGGGAGCTGTTTTTT,CSAKSGLAGELFF
TRBJ2-3,-,TRBV4-1,TRBD2,17,TGCGCCAGCAGCCAAGCCTTCCGGGGAGGGGGCACAGATACGCAGTATTTT,CASSQAFRGGGTDTQYF
TRBJ1-2,many,TRBV28,-,13,TGTGCCAGCAATCCCCGTCTTAACTATGGCTACACCTTC,CASNPRLNYGYTF
TRBJ1-1,many,TRBV2,-,14,TGTGCCAGCAGTGACGCGGGTTGGAACACTGAAGCTTTCTTT,CASSDAGWNTEAFF
TRBJ1-5,-,TRBV7-8,-,12,TGTGCCAGCAGCTCAAGGGCTGAGCCCCAGCATTTT,CASSSRAEPQHF
TRBJ2-7,many,TRBV11-2,-,13,TGTGCCAGCAGCTTAGAAATACCCTACGAGCAGTACTTC,CASSLEIPYEQYF
TRBJ1-4,many,TRBV12-3/TRBV12-4,-,11,TGTGCCAGCAGTTTAGGGGGAAAACTGTTTTTT,CASSLGGKLFF
TRBJ1-1,few,TRBV12-3/TRBV12-4,-,12,TGTGCCAGCAGCGCTACAGGGAACCTGGCGGTGTTT,CASSATGNLAVF
TRBJ2-5,many,TRBV19,-,15,TGTGCCAGTAGTAATTCCGGGACCCAATGGGAGACCCAGTACTTC,CASSNSGTQWETQYF
TRBJ2-3,-,TRBV30,TRBD1,17,TGTGCCTGGAGCGTCTGGGGACAGGGTACAAAATCAGATACGCAGTATTTT,CAWSVWGQGTKSDTQYF
TRBJ1-1,-,TRBV5-6,-,15,TGTGCCAGCAGCCGTCTTGACAGCATGAACACTGAAGCTTTCTTT,CASSRLDSMNTEAFF
TRBJ2-5,many,TRBV12-3/TRBV12-4,-,15,TGTGCCAGCAGTTTAAGGGGCCAGGGACAAGAGACCCAGTACTTC,CASSLRGQGQETQYF
TRBJ2-3,many,TRBV20-1,TRBD1,12,TGCAGTGCTACACAGGGGGCGGTTACGCAGTATTTT,CSATQGAVTQYF
TRBJ1-1,-,TRBV20-1,TRBD1,13,TGCAGTACCATAACCGGGACAGGGGCCGAAGCTTTCTTT,CSTITGTGAEAFF
TRBJ1-5,few,TRBV27,-,15,TGTGCCAGCAGCTCACTTCGGGGCAGCCTACAGCCCCAGCATTTT,CASSSLRGSLQPQHF
TRBJ2-7,many,TRBV6-1,-,16,TGTGCCAGCAGCTCCCCCTTCCGCGCCAGCACCTACGAGCAGTACTTC,CASSSPFRASTYEQYF
TRBJ1-1,-,TRBV5-1,-,14,TGCGCCAGCAGCTTGGTAGGGACATTCAGTAAGACTTTCTTT,CASSLVGTFSKTFF
TRBJ1-1,few,TRBV10-3,-,14,TGTGCCATCAGTGAATCAGCGATGAACACTGAAGCTTTCTTT,CAISESAMNTEAFF
TRBJ2-7,few,TRBV12-3/TRBV12-4,-,14,TGTGCCAGCAGTTTAGGACCTGCCTCCTCCGAGCAGTACTTC,CASSLGPASSEQYF
TRBJ1-4,-,TRBV20-1,-,15,TGCAGTGCTAGAGTGGCCCGACACGGCAGGGAAAAACTGTTTTTT,CSARVARHGREKLFF
TRBJ2-1,many,TRBV29-1,-,10,TGCAGCGTTGCTAACAATGAGCAGTTCTTC,CSVANNEQFF
TRBJ2-6,-,TRBV9,-,16,TGTGCCAGCAGCGTAGTCGGGCCCTCTGGGGCCAACGTCCTGACTTTC,CASSVVGPSGANVLTF
TRBJ2-6,-,TRBV19,-,20,TGTGCCAGTAGTAGGATGTCGTCGGGACGGAGGGACTCTGGGGCCAACGTCCTGACTTTC,CASSRMSSGRRDSGANVLTF
TRBJ1-2,few,TRBV20-1,-,11,TGCAGTGCTAGAAGCCACTATGGCTACACCTTC,CSARSHYGYTF
TRBJ1-5,few,TRBV4-1,TRBD1,15,TGCGCCAGCAGCCAAGGGACAGGATGGGACCAGCCCCAGCATTTT,CASSQGTGWDQPQHF
TRBJ2-2,-,TRBV6-1,-,13,TGTGCCAGCAGCCCGACAGACACCGGGGAGCTGTTTTTT,CASSPTDTGELFF
TRBJ2-7,many,TRBV7-9,-,13,TGTGCCAGCAATTTGGGGGGCTCCAACGAGCAGTACTTC,CASNLGGSNEQYF
TRBJ1-4,many,TRBV28,-,14,TGTGCCAGCAGTCCCAACCTATCTAATGAAAAACTGTTTTTT,CASSPNLSNEKLFF
TRBJ2-7,many,TRBV7-2,TRBD2,15,TGTGCCAGCAGCTACCTAGCGGGAGTCCCAGACGAGCAGTACTTC,CASSYLAGVPDEQYF
TRBJ2-7,-,TRBV11-2,-,13,TGTGCCAGCAGCTTAGTTGGATCGGACGAGCAGTACTTC,CASSLVGSDEQYF
TRBJ2-6,few,TRBV5-4,TRBD1,18,TGTGCCAGCAGCTTGTCTGGACAGGTTATATCTGGGGCCAACGTCCTGACTTTC,CASSLSGQVISGANVLTF
TRBJ2-2,-,TRBV5-1,-,16,TGCGCCAGCAGCCCACTGACAGGAGTGAACACCGGGGAGCTGTTTTTT,CASSPLTGVNTGELFF
TRBJ2-5,-,TRBV5-1,-,13,TGCGCCAGCAGGGGGGACATACAAGAGACCCAGTACTTC,CASRGDIQETQYF
TRBJ2-2,-,TRBV5-1,TRBD1,17,TGCGCCAGCAGCGAAAACCCGGGACAGGTGAACACCGGGGAGCTGTTTTTT,CASSENPGQVNTGELFF
TRBJ1-1,many,TRBV6-9,TRBD1,13,TGTGCCAGCAGTTCAGGGGGGCTGGTTGAAGCTTTCTTT,CASSSGGLVEAFF
TRBJ1-5,many,TRBV6-5,TRBD1,16,TGTGCCAGCAGTTCCCGATCAACAGGGGCCGGTCAGCCCCAGCATTTT,CASSSRSTGAGQPQHF
TRBJ2-3,few,TRBV20-1,TRBD2,17,TGCAGTGCTAGGCCGCCAAAGGGACTAGCGAGGACAGATACGCAGTATTTT,CSARPPKGLARTDTQYF
TRBJ1-2,many,TRBV7-3,-,15,TGTGCCAGCAGCTTCGGGGGCAGGGTGATCGATGGCTACACCTTC,CASSFGGRVIDGYTF
TRBJ1-5,many,TRBV12-3/TRBV12-4,TRBD1,17,TGTGCCAGCAGTACTGAAACCGGGACAGGGGGGCTTCAGCCCCAGCATTTT,CASSTETGTGGLQPQHF
TRBJ1-6,few,TRBV19,-,14,TGTGCCAGTAGTATTTCAGGCGTCGGTTCACCCCTCCACTTT,CASSISGVGSPLHF